Below are 6 T cell receptor beta chains sequenced from a single sample in a study of blood T cell repertoires in COVID-19. Assay used: immunoSEQ multiplex PCR; TCRdb lists only in-frame clones, some missing. The sample lists 150,000 to 200,000 clones, 65% to 90% seen once, with around 8.6% in the top ten. The material sequenced was peripheral blood. The receptors here all came from a man in his forties or fifties with active or convalescent COVID-19.

This rearrangement joins TRBV5-4 to TRBJ2-1, with 9 nucleotides matching TRBD1. This CDR3 is built from 14 residues. Germline V gene data show CDR1 as SGHNT and CDR2 as YYREEE (reference sequence). Germline trimming cut 4 bases from V and 6 bases from J; bases unmatched to any gene: 5. The CDR3 spells CASSTGGRGNEQFF. CDR3 in DNA: TGTGCCAGCAGCACAGGGGGCAGGGGCAATGAGCAGTTCTTC. The variable domain in full, completed from reference TRBV5-4 and TRBJ2-1, reads ETGVTQSPTHLIKTRGQQVTLRCSSQSGHNTVSWYQQALGQGPQFIFQYYREEENGRGNFPPRFSGLQFPNYSSELNVNALELDDSALYLCASSTGGRGNEQFFGPGTRLTVL.

V and J are TRBV28 and TRBJ1-1, with 8 nucleotides matching TRBD1. CDR1 and CDR2 (germline): MDHEN, SYDVKM. V gave up 0 bases and J gave up 6 bases; unmatched junction bases: 6. The CDR3 consists of 15 residues. CDR3 loop: CASSLWEDRAPEAFF. Here the CDR3 DNA reads TGTGCCAGCAGTTTATGGGAGGACAGGGCGCCTGAAGCTTTCTTT.

J is TRBJ1-6 and V is TRBV4-2; D possibly corresponds to TRBD1 (5 bases). Trimming pared 0 bases from V and 10 bases from J, leaving 22 bases between. Germline assignment: CDR1 LGHNA and CDR2 YNFKEQ. This CDR3 has 18 residues. The CDR3 protein is CASSQDRDSALLLSPLHF. The CDR3 DNA reads as TGTGCCAGCAGCCAAGATCGGGACTCCGCGCTCCTTTTATCACCCCTCCACTTT.

The CDR3 DNA sequence: TGTGCCAGCACCAAAACAGGGTTTAATGAAAAACTGTTTTTT. This sequence encodes CASTKTGFNEKLFF. V gene TRBV6-5 combines with J gene TRBJ1-4; possible D gene TRBD1, 6 bases. The CDR3 covers 14 residues. The germline V gene has CDR1 MNHEY and CDR2 SVGAGI. Trimming removed 7 bases at V and 4 bases at J, with 13 bases between.

The chain employs TRBV6-5 and TRBJ2-3; D is unclear. The CDR3 contains 11 residues. Germline V gene data show CDR1 as MNHEY and CDR2 as SVGAGI. V dropped 4 bases and J dropped 6 bases, with 5 bases sitting between them. CDR3 DNA: TGTGCCAGCAGTTCAGCGGATACGCAGTATTTT. Its translation: CASSSADTQYF.

The chain uses TRBV7-2 and TRBJ2-5, with D possibly being TRBD1 (5 bases). From germline, CDR1 is SGHTA and CDR2 FQGNSA. V lost 0 bases to trimming and J lost 4 bases, with 6 bases between them. CDR3 length equals 13 residues. The CDR3 loop reads CASSLAQGETQYF. The DNA for the CDR3 is TGTGCCAGCAGCTTAGCGCAGGGAGAGACCCAGTACTTC.